Listed below are T cell receptor beta chains from one sample, sequenced in a study of T cell responses to AZD1222 COVID-19 vaccine. Repertoires were generated with immunoSEQ multiplex PCR, while TCRdb's copy carries only in-frame clones and drops some. The table lists 90,000 to 150,000 clones, about 90% of them singletons. This material consisted of peripheral blood, taken on day 0 of AZD1222 vaccination. These receptor sequences come from an adult in good health. Each CDR3 is given with its conserved first and last residue. Each record gives: J gene, D gene, clone size, V gene, CDR3 protein, CDR3 DNA. A D gene is named only where the DNA matches it firmly. The size field is filled for only some rows; it gives once, few, many or a size class.

TRBJ1-5 NA NA TRBV6-1 CASSEWGYNQPQHF TGTGCCAGCAGTGAATGGGGATACAATCAGCCCCAGCATTTT
TRBJ1-2 TRBD1 NA TRBV6-5 CASSRQGHGYTF TGTGCCAGCAGTCGACAGGGTCATGGCTACACCTTC
TRBJ1-1 NA NA TRBV19 CASSRPPTGALNTEAFF TGTGCCAGTAGTCGCCCCCCGACCGGGGCCTTGAACACTGAAGCTTTCTTT
TRBJ2-1 NA NA TRBV27 CASSLSTVVSYNEQFF TGTGCCAGCAGTTTATCGACAGTTGTCTCCTACAATGAGCAGTTCTTC
TRBJ1-5 NA NA TRBV3-1/TRBV3-2 CASSQGHSNQPQHF TGTGCCAGCAGCCAGGGACACAGCAATCAGCCCCAGCATTTT
TRBJ2-7 NA few TRBV12-5 CASGLVPGPFLEQYF TGTGCTAGTGGTTTGGTCCCGGGACCGTTTTTGGAGCAGTACTTC
TRBJ1-5 NA NA TRBV27 CVSSYMGPQQPQHF TGTGTCAGCAGTTATATGGGACCACAGCAGCCCCAGCATTTT
TRBJ1-5 TRBD1 NA TRBV29-1 CSVGTGGGNQPQHF TGCAGCGTCGGGACAGGGGGAGGCAATCAGCCCCAGCATTTT
TRBJ1-2 TRBD1 NA TRBV27 CASRPRDRDYGYTF TGTGCCAGCAGACCGAGGGACAGGGACTATGGCTACACCTTC
TRBJ2-1 NA NA TRBV3-1/TRBV3-2 CASSHLNEQFF TGTGCCAGCAGCCATCTCAATGAGCAGTTCTTC
TRBJ1-1 NA NA TRBV25-1 CASSESPGVGPNTEAFF TGTGCCAGCAGTGAAAGCCCAGGGGTAGGCCCGAACACTGAAGCTTTCTTT
TRBJ1-4 NA NA TRBV18 CASSGTVATNEKLFF TGTGCCAGCTCAGGAACTGTTGCAACTAATGAAAAACTGTTTTTT
TRBJ2-2 TRBD1 NA TRBV30 CAWSGGQKNTGELFF TGTGCCTGGAGTGGGGGACAGAAAAACACCGGGGAGCTGTTTTTT
TRBJ2-1 TRBD2 NA TRBV5-1 CASRFRTSGGEQFF TGCGCCAGCAGATTCCGGACTAGCGGCGGCGAGCAGTTCTTC
TRBJ2-7 NA NA TRBV19 CASSIGSYEQYF TGTGCCAGTAGTATTGGGTCCTACGAGCAGTACTTC
TRBJ1-2 NA NA TRBV19 CASSTPADRFYGYTF TGTGCCAGTAGTACCCCCGCGGACAGATTCTATGGCTACACCTTC
TRBJ1-1 NA NA TRBV7-3 CASSSVRDGGTEAFF TGTGCCAGCAGCTCCGTCCGGGACGGTGGAACTGAAGCTTTCTTT
TRBJ1-1 NA NA TRBV19 CASSIRGAEHTEAFF TGTGCCAGTAGTATACGGGGGGCAGAGCACACTGAAGCTTTCTTT
TRBJ1-2 TRBD1 NA TRBV28 CASSARTGGGRLDGYTF TGTGCCAGCAGTGCCCGGACAGGGGGCGGCCGTTTGGATGGCTACACCTTC
TRBJ1-1 TRBD1 NA TRBV28 CASSFYSHGGGMNTEAFF TGTGCCAGCAGTTTTTATAGCCACGGAGGGGGCATGAACACTGAAGCTTTCTTT
TRBJ1-6 NA NA TRBV6-5 CASSAAVRDSPLHF TGTGCCAGCAGCGCCGCTGTACGGGATTCACCCCTCCACTTT
TRBJ1-3 NA NA TRBV7-9 CASSLNTYGSSSGNTIYF TGTGCCAGCAGCTTAAACACCTACGGCTCCAGCTCTGGAAACACCATATATTTT
TRBJ1-1 NA NA TRBV2 CASSERRFTEAFF TGTGCCAGCAGTGAAAGGAGATTCACTGAAGCTTTCTTT